This entry lists 21 T cell receptor beta chains sequenced from one sample in a study of T cells after yellow fever vaccination. TCRdb re-called the 5' RACE reads through MiXCR, storing one row per CDR3 protein. The sample consists of roughly 500,000 distinct CDR3 sequences, under 25% of them appearing once. The sequences come from PBMCs, collected 15 days after the yellow fever booster vaccination. Every receptor here comes from a young man who received the YFV17D yellow fever vaccine.

This clonotype appeared a few times. The chain employs TRBV10-3 and TRBJ2-7, with a weak D call TRBD2 (5 bases). Between the trimmed V and J ends, which lost 3 bases and 0 bases, there was a span of 9 bases. Looked up from germline, CDR1 is ENHRY and CDR2 is SYGVKD. The CDR3 sequence is 14 residues long. In DNA form, the CDR3 reads TGTGCCATCAGTGACCCGGGGAGCTCCTACGAGCAGTACTTC. Its translation is CAISDPGSSYEQYF.

The V gene is TRBV6-1, the J gene TRBJ1-1; D not certain. The germline CDR1 and CDR2 sequences are MNHNS and SASEGT. V lost 8 bases and J 4 bases, leaving 17 bases between the germline ends. The CDR3 runs 14 residues. The CDR3 loop is CASCSSSTRTEAFF. The CDR3, as DNA: TGTGCCAGCTGTAGCTCTTCAACTCGCACTGAAGCTTTCTTT.

V gene TRBV7-9 combines with J gene TRBJ2-7; D is possibly TRBD1 (6 bases). V lost 5 bases and J 2 bases, leaving 16 bases between the germline ends. The CDR3 covers 15 residues. Germline V lookup: CDR1 SEHNR, CDR2 FQNEAQ (reference sequence). CDR3 protein: CASSLGGPGTYEQYF. The CDR3 DNA follows: TGTGCCAGCAGCCTAGGGGGTCCAGGGACCTACGAGCAGTACTTC.

The chain recombines TRBV5-1 with TRBJ1-4; no firm D call. Germline loops: CDR1 SGHRS, CDR2 YFSETQ. The CDR3 totals 14 residues. V gave up 4 bases and J gave up 5 bases, with 12 bases separating them. The CDR3 bases are TGCGCCAGCAGCAGCGGGAGAACGAATGAAAAACTGTTTTTT. Translated: CASSSGRTNEKLFF.

This clonotype was observed a handful of times. The chain uses TRBV12-3 or TRBV12-4 and TRBJ2-7, with D possibly being TRBD2 (6 bases). This CDR3 is built from 16 residues. Trimming pared 6 bases from V and 1 base from J, leaving 19 bases between. This chain's CDR3 is CASSPRRAGSSYEQYF. As DNA, the CDR3 is TGTGCCAGCAGCCCCCGGAGGGCTGGCAGTTCCTACGAGCAGTACTTC.

This rearrangement joins TRBV5-1 to TRBJ2-1, with 8 positions matching TRBD2. Germline lookup yields CDR1 SGHRS and CDR2 YFSETQ. This CDR3 is 17 amino acids long. The J segment lost 0 bases and the V segment lost 4 bases, leaving 9 bases of the junction unmatched. This CDR3 reads CASSPGGTSSSYNEQFF. Written as DNA, the CDR3 is TGCGCCAGCAGCCCGGGGGGGACTAGTAGCTCCTACAATGAGCAGTTCTTC. The complete variable domain, with remaining parts taken from reference TRBV5-1 and TRBJ2-1, reads KAGVTQTPRYLIKTRGQQVTLSCSPISGHRSVSWYQQTPGQGLQFLFEYFSETQRNKGNFPGRFSGRQFSNSRSEMNVSTLELGDSALYLCASSPGGTSSSYNEQFFGPGTRLTVL.

The chain links TRBV20-1 to TRBJ1-1; 8 bases are a match to TRBD1. Germline trimming cut 1 base from V and 3 bases from J; bases unmatched to any gene: 7. The CDR3 runs to 15 residues. Germline V gene lookup returns CDR1 DFQATT and CDR2 SNEGSKA (reference sequence). The CDR3 nucleotides are TGCAGTGCTAGAGTAAGCCAGGGGGCGGACACTGAAGCTTTCTTT. Translating it yields CSARVSQGADTEAFF.

This clonotype was observed a few times. The rearrangement links TRBV21-1 to TRBJ2-7; no check of the table's D call, TRBD1, against the DNA was made. TRBV21-1 counts as a pseudogene. This CDR3 region has 17 residues. The CDR3 DNA reads as TGTGCCAGCAGCAAAGAAGAGGTATCGGTGGTCCCGTACGAGCAGTACTTC. The encoded protein is CASSKEEVSVVPYEQYF.

This clonotype showed up just a few times. V is TRBV28 and J is TRBJ2-7, with TRBD1 matching 7 bases. This CDR3 spans 14 amino acids. V lost 10 bases to trimming and J lost 1 base; unmatched junction nucleotides: 10. Per the germline V gene, CDR1 is MDHEN and CDR2 is SYDVKM. CDR3 amino acids: CAIHRGSRSYEQYF. CDR3 bases: TGTGCCATTCACAGGGGAAGTCGTTCCTACGAGCAGTACTTC.

V is TRBV7-2 and J is TRBJ2-7; 10 nucleotides agree with TRBD2. Germline V CDR1 and CDR2: SGHTA, FQGNSA. CDR3 size: 14 residues. With V trimmed by 6 bases and J by 6 bases, 8 bases remained unmatched. CDR3 amino acids: CASSQLAGVGEQYF. DNA of the CDR3: TGTGCCAGCAGTCAGCTAGCGGGAGTTGGCGAGCAGTACTTC.

V gene TRBV20-1 combines with J gene TRBJ2-7; D not resolved. Germline CDR1 is DFQATT and CDR2 is SNEGSKA (reference sequence). The CDR3 consists of 13 residues. The V end was cut by 4 bases, the J end by 1 base, with 11 bases between. DNA of the CDR3: TGCAGTGCTAAGCCGGCCCCATCCTACGAGCAGTACTTC. It encodes CSAKPAPSYEQYF.

This rearrangement joins TRBV5-1 to TRBJ2-3; unclear D gene. This CDR3 spans 16 amino acids. Trimming took 0 bases from V and 0 from J, leaving 11 bases between them. The germline V gene encodes CDR1 SGHRS and CDR2 YFSETQ. The CDR3 loop reads CASSLGALSSTDTQYF. The CDR3, as DNA: TGCGCCAGCAGCTTGGGGGCGTTATCCAGCACAGATACGCAGTATTTT.

The chain carries TRBV30 and TRBJ2-4; maybe TRBD1 (7 bases). CDR1 is GTSNPN and CDR2 is SVGIG in the germline V gene (reference sequence). Trimming shortened V by 1 base and J by 0 bases, and 16 bases separated the two germline ends. This CDR3 is 17 amino acids long. Here the CDR3 reads CAWSAAGQLLAKNIQYF. Written as DNA, the CDR3 is TGTGCCTGGAGTGCCGCGGGACAGCTTCTAGCCAAAAACATTCAGTACTTC.

This clonotype was seen a few times. This chain connects TRBV29-1 to TRBJ2-3, with no clear D. The CDR3 spans 12 residues. Germline V gene data show CDR1 as SQVTM and CDR2 as ANQGSEA. Between the trimmed V and J ends, which lost 4 bases and 0 bases, there was a span of 5 bases. CDR3 bases: TGCAGCGTTGTTCCCAGCACAGATACGCAGTATTTT. Encoded protein: CSVVPSTDTQYF.

Many counts were recorded for this clonotype. CDR3 residues: CASSLGQVVEQYF. CDR3 DNA sequence: TGCGCCAGCAGCTTGGGACAGGTCGTCGAGCAGTACTTC. V is TRBV5-1 and J is TRBJ2-7; tentatively, D is TRBD1 (6 bases). The CDR3 is made up of 13 amino acids. Germline CDR1 SGHRS, CDR2 YFSETQ. Trimming removed 0 bases from V and 6 bases from J, with 10 bases in between.

The DNA of the CDR3 is TGCAGCGTTACACAGGGGTTTGGACCCCCCTCCGGGGAGCTGTTTTTT. Translation: CSVTQGFGPPSGELFF. The V and J genes are TRBV29-1 and TRBJ2-2; 7 nucleotides agree with TRBD1. The CDR3 contains 16 residues. V lost 5 bases, J lost 6 bases, and 15 bases stayed unmatched. CDR1 SQVTM and CDR2 ANQGSEA come from the germline V gene.

This chain connects TRBV9 to TRBJ2-5; 8 positions match TRBD1. CDR1 and CDR2 (germline): SGDLS, YYNGEE. The CDR3 is 15 amino acids. V was pared by 0 bases and J by 5 bases, with 6 bases of the junction left unmatched. The CDR3 DNA is TGTGCCAGCAGCGTAGGGACAGGGCCCTGGGAGACCCAGTACTTC. This gives the protein CASSVGTGPWETQYF.

This chain joins TRBV20-1 and TRBJ2-1; no clear D. The CDR3 has 11 residues. Germline V gene data show CDR1 as DFQATT and CDR2 as SNEGSKA (reference sequence). With 6 bases removed from V and 9 bases from J, the gap between germline ends came to 12 bases. The CDR3 sequence: CSASPWSEQFF. The DNA of the CDR3 is TGCAGTGCATCTCCTTGGAGTGAGCAGTTCTTC.

In its sample, this clonotype was seen a few times. This rearrangement joins TRBV12-3 or TRBV12-4 to TRBJ1-5, with D perhaps TRBD1 (6 bases). The CDR3 length is 14 residues. V was cut by 6 bases and J by 9 bases, with 18 bases left in between. CDR3 amino acids: CASSPTGPGRPQHF. The DNA for the CDR3 is TGTGCCAGCAGCCCTACAGGGCCTGGGAGGCCCCAGCATTTT.

The genes are TRBV12-3 or TRBV12-4 and TRBJ2-7; 13 bases line up with TRBD2. Germline trimming cut 7 bases from V and 3 bases from J; bases unmatched to any gene: 6. CDR3 length equals 15 residues. CDR3 DNA sequence: TGTGCCAGCACCACCGGGACTAGCGGGAACTACGAGCAGTACTTC. It codes for CASTTGTSGNYEQYF.

This clonotype has only a few counts. This rearrangement joins TRBV27 to TRBJ2-3, with TRBD2 identical over 11 bases. J lost 6 bases, V lost 3 bases, and 11 bases had no gene match. Germline V CDR1 and CDR2: MNHEY, SMNVEV (reference sequence). This CDR3 is 17 amino acids long. Written as DNA, the CDR3 is TGTGCCAGCAGTTTGATTAGCGGGAGGGCCAATAGGGATACGCAGTATTTT. It codes for CASSLISGRANRDTQYF.